A selection of T cell receptor beta chains follows, all from one sample in a study of molecular identifiers for immune sequencing clone quantification. TCRdb re-derived calls from the PCR reads in MiXCR, one entry per CDR3 protein. In the table there are more than 450,000 distinct CDR3 sequences, around 25% of which are singletons. Specimen: naive CD8+ T cells from blood, with Jurkat cell RNA spiked in. The receptors originated from a human donor in good health. Some libraries in this study had Jurkat cell RNA spiked in. Each CDR3 is given with its conserved first and last residue. D genes are given only for firm matches. Clone size is not always given. Where it is, it says once, few, many or a class for expanded clones.

clone size	D gene	V gene	J gene	CDR3 DNA	CDR3 protein
.	TRBD2	TRBV13	TRBJ2-1	TGTGCCAGCAGCTTTAGGGGACTAGTGGGGAATGAGCAGTTCTTC	CASSFRGLVGNEQFF
.	.	TRBV24-1	TRBJ2-3	TGTGCCACCAGTGATTTTGGGGGGATCGATATGCAGTATTTT	CATSDFGGIDMQYF
few	.	TRBV9	TRBJ1-1	TGTGCCAGCAGCGTAGGGCAGCGGGGCACTGAAGCTTTCTTT	CASSVGQRGTEAFF
.	.	TRBV6-5	TRBJ2-1	TGTGCCAGCACAGGGGACAATGAGCAGTTCTTC	CASTGDNEQFF
.	TRBD2	TRBV10-2	TRBJ2-3	TGCGCCAGCAGGGGGGGGGCTAGCGGGGGGGCGGACACAGATACGCAGTATTTT	CASRGGASGGADTDTQYF
many	.	TRBV5-1	TRBJ1-6	TGCGCCAGCAACGAAGGGAGCTCCTATAATTCACCCCTCCACTTT	CASNEGSSYNSPLHF
.	TRBD2	TRBV2	TRBJ2-2	TGTGCCAGCAGTGAGTCAGGACTAGCGGGGGCCGGGGAGCTGTTTTTT	CASSESGLAGAGELFF
once	.	TRBV5-1	TRBJ2-7	TGCGCCAGCAGCTTGATTGGAGGGTTGGGCGAGCAGCACTTC	CASSLIGGLGEQHF
.	.	TRBV7-9	TRBJ2-7	TGTGCCAGCAGCCAGACAGGCCTAGGGTACGAGCAGTACTTC	CASSQTGLGYEQYF
.	.	TRBV5-3	TRBJ2-1	TGTGACAGCAGCTCCCAGACCAATGAGCAGTTCTTC	CDSSSQTNEQFF
many	TRBD1	TRBV20-1	TRBJ2-7	TGCAGTGCTGAAGACAGGGAAAAGTACGAGCAGTACTTC	CSAEDREKYEQYF
.	.	TRBV10-2	TRBJ1-5	TGCGCCAGCACTCCCGCGGTAGGGAATAATCAGCCCCAGCATTTT	CASTPAVGNNQPQHF
many	.	TRBV6-6	TRBJ2-5	TGTGCCAGCAGTTACTCTCCTTCTAGGGCGAGCCAAGAGACCCAGTACTTC	CASSYSPSRASQETQYF
few	.	TRBV5-3	TRBJ2-7	TGTGCCAGCAGCTCAGCTGAGTTCGAGCAGTACTTC	CASSSAEFEQYF
many	TRBD2	TRBV5-5	TRBJ2-3	TGTGCCAGCAGCTCTACTAGCGGGAATTTTTATACGCAGTATTTT	CASSSTSGNFYTQYF
once	.	TRBV6-5	TRBJ1-2	TGTGCCAGCAAGGACAGAGTCTATGGCTACACCTTC	CASKDRVYGYTF
few	TRBD1	TRBV4-1	TRBJ1-2	TGCGCCAGCAGCCAAGTTTTCCTCCGGGACAGGGACTCCTATGGCTACACCTTC	CASSQVFLRDRDSYGYTF
few	.	TRBV6-6	TRBJ1-2	TGTGCCAGCAGTTACTTGGGCGCGCCAGCTAACTATGGCTACACCTTC	CASSYLGAPANYGYTF
.	.	TRBV19	TRBJ1-1	TGTGCCAGTAGTATTAACAATCGGGGGCTCACTGAAGCTTCCTTT	CASSINNRGLTEASF
.	.	TRBV4-1	TRBJ2-1	TGCGCCAGCAGCCCTAGAAGTAGCGATGAGCAGTTCTTC	CASSPRSSDEQFF
many	.	TRBV29-1	TRBJ2-3	TGCAGCGTTGAAGAAGTCACAGATACGCAGTATTTT	CSVEEVTDTQYF
few	.	TRBV7-9	TRBJ2-7	TGTGCCAGCAGCTTAGATCTAGGTACTAGCTCCTACGAGCAGTACTTC	CASSLDLGTSSYEQYF
many	TRBD1	TRBV30	TRBJ2-7	TGTGCCTGGACCGGGACAGGGCTCGAGCAGTACTTC	CAWTGTGLEQYF
many	.	TRBV29-1	TRBJ2-3	TGCAGCGTTGAACTGTTAGCGGTCAGCACAGATACGCAGTATTTT	CSVELLAVSTDTQYF
many	TRBD1	TRBV20-1	TRBJ2-7	TGCAGTGCTAGTCCCGGACAGGGAGGATGGCACGAGCAGTACTTC	CSASPGQGGWHEQYF
many	.	TRBV20-1	TRBJ1-6	TGCAGTGCTAGAGATCGGGGGTTTTCACCCCTCCACTTT	CSARDRGFSPLHF
many	.	TRBV29-1	TRBJ2-7	TGCAGCGTTGAAAAAAGGATCCCGGGGGTTTACGAGCAGTACTTC	CSVEKRIPGVYEQYF
.	.	TRBV6-5	TRBJ2-7	TGTGCCAGCAGTTACATTCAGGGGAGCGAGCAGTACTTC	CASSYIQGSEQYF
.	.	TRBV3-2	TRBJ1-2	TGTGTCAGCAGCCAAGAAGGGGCTTGGAACTATGGCTACACCTTC	CVSSQEGAWNYGYTF
many	.	TRBV29-1	TRBJ2-2	TGCAGCGTTGAAGACGGGGATGAAAACACCGGGGAGCTGTTTTTT	CSVEDGDENTGELFF
.	TRBD1	TRBV2	TRBJ1-4	TGTGCCAGCAGCGGGGACAGCATGGCTGAAAAACTGTTTTTT	CASSGDSMAEKLFF
.	.	TRBV28	TRBJ1-2	TGTGCCAGCAGTTTAGCATCAGGTCTCTATGGCTACACCTTC	CASSLASGLYGYTF
many	.	TRBV12-3/TRBV12-4	TRBJ2-3	TGTGCCAGCAGTCCCATCACAGATACGCAGTATTTT	CASSPITDTQYF
few	.	TRBV7-9	TRBJ2-3	TGTGCCAGCAGCTTAGCGGGGACACCCAACACAGATACGCAGTATTTT	CASSLAGTPNTDTQYF
few	.	TRBV4-1	TRBJ2-7	TGCGCCAGCAGCCATATGGACAGCAGCGCCTACGAGCAGTACTTC	CASSHMDSSAYEQYF
many	.	TRBV7-9	TRBJ1-5	TGTGCCAGCAGCTTAGATGTGCTGGAGATGGGGAGGGATCAGCCCCAGCATTTT	CASSLDVLEMGRDQPQHF
few	TRBD2	TRBV20-1	TRBJ2-2	TGCAGTGCCCTAGCGGGAGACACCGGGGAGCTGTTTTTT	CSALAGDTGELFF
.	.	TRBV11-1	TRBJ2-5	TGTGCCAGCGGCTTAGCGAAAAGCGCCGGGGGAGAGACCCAGTACTTC	CASGLAKSAGGETQYF
many	TRBD1	TRBV5-5	TRBJ2-5	TGTGCCAGCAGCTGGACAGGGGTCGCCGAGACCCAGTACTTC	CASSWTGVAETQYF
.	.	TRBV20-1	TRBJ2-7	TGCAGTGCTAGACCCGGGATACTCTCCTACGAGCAGCACTTC	CSARPGILSYEQHF
.	.	TRBV27	TRBJ2-5	TGTGCCAGCAGTACGATCCTAGCGGAGACCCAGTACTTC	CASSTILAETQYF
few	TRBD2	TRBV3-1	TRBJ2-3	TGTGCCAGCAGCCACCCCAAGCACGCGGAAGAGCGGGGGGACACAGATACGCAGTATTTT	CASSHPKHAEERGDTDTQYF
few	.	TRBV13	TRBJ1-1	TGTGCCAGCAGCTTATATGGAACGCTGGACACTGAAGCTTTCTTT	CASSLYGTLDTEAFF
many	TRBD1	TRBV19	TRBJ1-5	TGTGCCAGTACCCTAAGGGGGCAAATCAATCAGCCCCAGCATTTT	CASTLRGQINQPQHF
.	.	TRBV7-9	TRBJ1-1	TGTGCCAGCGCAGGGGAGTTCACTGATGCTTTCTTT	CASAGEFTDAFF